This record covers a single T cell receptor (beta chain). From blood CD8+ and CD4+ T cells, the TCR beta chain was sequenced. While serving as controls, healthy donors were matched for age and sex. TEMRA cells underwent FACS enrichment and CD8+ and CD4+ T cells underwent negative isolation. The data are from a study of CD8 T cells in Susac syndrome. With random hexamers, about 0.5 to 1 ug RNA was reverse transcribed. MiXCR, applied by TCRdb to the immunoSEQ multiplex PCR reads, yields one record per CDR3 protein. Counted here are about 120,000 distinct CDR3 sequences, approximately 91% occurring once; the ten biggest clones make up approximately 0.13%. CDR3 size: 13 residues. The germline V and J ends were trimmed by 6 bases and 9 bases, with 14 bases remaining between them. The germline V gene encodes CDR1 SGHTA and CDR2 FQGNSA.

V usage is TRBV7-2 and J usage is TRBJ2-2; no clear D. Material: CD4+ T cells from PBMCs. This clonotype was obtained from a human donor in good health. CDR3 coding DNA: TGTGCCAGCAGTTTACGACGCTCCTGGGAGCTGTTTTTT. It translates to CASSLRRSWELFF.